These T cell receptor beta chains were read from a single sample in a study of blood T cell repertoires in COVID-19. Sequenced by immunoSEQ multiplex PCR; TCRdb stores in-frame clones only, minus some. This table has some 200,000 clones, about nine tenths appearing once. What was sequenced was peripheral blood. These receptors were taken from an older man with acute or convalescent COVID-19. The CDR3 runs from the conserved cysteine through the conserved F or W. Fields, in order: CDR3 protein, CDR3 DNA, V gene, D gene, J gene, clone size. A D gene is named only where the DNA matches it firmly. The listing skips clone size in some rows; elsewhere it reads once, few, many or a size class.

cdr3_aa: CAWSWQGEYEQYF; cdr3_nt: TGTGCCTGGAGTTGGCAGGGTGAATACGAGCAGTACTTC; v_call: TRBV30; d_call: .; j_call: TRBJ2-7; clone_size: once
cdr3_aa: CASNRGPSGYEQYF; cdr3_nt: TGTGCCAGCAATCGGGGTCCATCGGGGTACGAGCAGTACTTC; v_call: TRBV27; d_call: .; j_call: TRBJ2-7; clone_size: once
cdr3_aa: CASSPLAGVSDTQYF; cdr3_nt: TGTGCCAGCTCACCACTGGCGGGAGTTTCAGATACGCAGTATTTT; v_call: TRBV18; d_call: TRBD2; j_call: TRBJ2-3; clone_size: .
cdr3_aa: CASSPGQGPYEQYF; cdr3_nt: TGTGCCAGCAGCCCGGGACAGGGACCCTACGAGCAGTACTTC; v_call: TRBV7-9; d_call: TRBD1; j_call: TRBJ2-7; clone_size: .
cdr3_aa: CASSPGTGFVDTQYF; cdr3_nt: TGTGCCAGCAGTCCCGGGACAGGATTTGTGGATACGCAGTATTTT; v_call: TRBV6-6; d_call: TRBD1; j_call: TRBJ2-3; clone_size: .
cdr3_aa: CASSQEIQGAGGELFF; cdr3_nt: TGCGCCAGCAGCCAAGAGATCCAGGGGGCGGGCGGGGAGCTGTTTTTT; v_call: TRBV4-3; d_call: TRBD1; j_call: TRBJ2-2; clone_size: once
cdr3_aa: CASSSPGLAGEETQYF; cdr3_nt: TGTGCCAGCAGCTCGCCGGGACTAGCGGGGGAAGAGACCCAGTACTTC; v_call: TRBV7-2; d_call: TRBD2; j_call: TRBJ2-5; clone_size: .
cdr3_aa: CASSQGVAYEQYF; cdr3_nt: TGTGCCAGCAGCCAAGGCGTGGCCTACGAGCAGTACTTC; v_call: TRBV4-2; d_call: .; j_call: TRBJ2-7; clone_size: few
cdr3_aa: CASRGTASPLHF; cdr3_nt: TGTGCCAGCAGGGGGACAGCTTCACCCCTCCACTTT; v_call: TRBV2; d_call: TRBD1; j_call: TRBJ1-6; clone_size: once
cdr3_aa: CASSEGTAGYEQYF; cdr3_nt: TGTGCCAGCAGTGAAGGGACAGCCGGCTACGAGCAGTACTTC; v_call: TRBV2; d_call: .; j_call: TRBJ2-7; clone_size: .
cdr3_aa: CAWSIPAGGFTDTQYF; cdr3_nt: TGTGCCTGGAGTATTCCAGCGGGGGGGTTCACAGATACGCAGTATTTT; v_call: TRBV30; d_call: TRBD2; j_call: TRBJ2-3; clone_size: .
cdr3_aa: CASSLPSGQANEKLFF; cdr3_nt: TGCGCCAGCAGCTTGCCCTCGGGACAGGCTAATGAAAAACTGTTTTTT; v_call: TRBV5-1; d_call: TRBD1; j_call: TRBJ1-4; clone_size: .
cdr3_aa: CASSLRFGGQSYNSPLHF; cdr3_nt: TGTGCCAGCAGCCTGCGATTCGGGGGGCAGTCCTATAATTCACCCCTCCACTTT; v_call: TRBV5-4; d_call: .; j_call: TRBJ1-6; clone_size: .
cdr3_aa: CASSPPGGHEQFF; cdr3_nt: TGTGCCAGCAGCCCACCGGGCGGGCATGAGCAGTTCTTC; v_call: TRBV3-1/TRBV3-2; d_call: .; j_call: TRBJ2-1; clone_size: .
cdr3_aa: CASSYLSRVGNTEAFF; cdr3_nt: TGTGCCAGCAGCTACTTATCCAGGGTGGGAAACACTGAAGCTTTCTTT; v_call: TRBV5-5; d_call: .; j_call: TRBJ1-1; clone_size: .
cdr3_aa: CASSPMGLAVSNEQFF; cdr3_nt: TGTGCCAGCTCACCAATGGGACTAGCGGTTAGCAATGAGCAGTTCTTC; v_call: TRBV18; d_call: TRBD2; j_call: TRBJ2-1; clone_size: .
cdr3_aa: CATSGGGDEQYF; cdr3_nt: TGTGCCACCAGCGGAGGGGGGGACGAGCAGTACTTC; v_call: TRBV15; d_call: .; j_call: TRBJ2-7; clone_size: .
cdr3_aa: CASKSSESQPQHF; cdr3_nt: TGTGCCAGCAAGAGTAGTGAGAGTCAGCCCCAGCATTTT; v_call: TRBV2; d_call: .; j_call: TRBJ1-5; clone_size: .
cdr3_aa: CASTHRPRTGGVQPQHF; cdr3_nt: TGTGCCAGTACCCATAGACCTAGAACAGGGGGCGTTCAGCCCCAGCATTTT; v_call: TRBV19; d_call: TRBD1; j_call: TRBJ1-5; clone_size: .
cdr3_aa: CASSQDRGDEQYF; cdr3_nt: TGTGCCAGCAGCCAGGACAGGGGAGACGAGCAGTACTTC; v_call: TRBV7-2; d_call: TRBD1; j_call: TRBJ2-7; clone_size: .
cdr3_aa: CASSLSGRGGGYTF; cdr3_nt: TGTGCCAGCAGTTTATCAGGGAGGGGAGGTGGCTACACCTTC; v_call: TRBV28; d_call: .; j_call: TRBJ1-2; clone_size: .
cdr3_aa: CASRFTSGFTGELFF; cdr3_nt: TGTGCCAGCAGGTTCACTAGCGGTTTTACCGGGGAGCTGTTTTTT; v_call: TRBV7-2; d_call: TRBD2; j_call: TRBJ2-2; clone_size: .
cdr3_aa: CAISDDSRETQYF; cdr3_nt: TGTGCCATCAGTGATGACAGCCGGGAGACCCAGTACTTC; v_call: TRBV10-3; d_call: .; j_call: TRBJ2-5; clone_size: once
cdr3_aa: CASSHWDREGAEAFF; cdr3_nt: TGTGCCAGCAGCCACTGGGACAGGGAAGGGGCTGAAGCTTTCTTT; v_call: TRBV3-1/TRBV3-2; d_call: TRBD1; j_call: TRBJ1-1; clone_size: .
cdr3_aa: CASSSTWTSVADTQYF; cdr3_nt: TGTGCCAGCAGTTCCACCTGGACTAGCGTGGCAGATACGCAGTATTTT; v_call: TRBV28; d_call: TRBD2; j_call: TRBJ2-3; clone_size: .
cdr3_aa: CASSPNRDSNTGELFF; cdr3_nt: TGTGCCAGCAGCCCAAACCGGGACAGCAACACCGGGGAGCTGTTTTTT; v_call: TRBV11-2; d_call: TRBD1; j_call: TRBJ2-2; clone_size: .
cdr3_aa: CASSTRRGQGEGEQYF; cdr3_nt: TGTGCCAGTAGTACGCGCCGGGGACAGGGGGAAGGCGAGCAGTACTTC; v_call: TRBV19; d_call: TRBD1; j_call: TRBJ2-7; clone_size: .